This TCR beta chain originates from a study of T cell repertoires in cytomegalovirus infection. On the study more broadly: Through public TCR beta signatures, both CMV infection and matching HLA type were indicated.

After removal of 7 bases from V and 3 bases from J, the junction contained 6 bases not matched to a gene. Germline V gives CDR1 MNHNS, CDR2 SASEGT. The CDR3 spans 16 residues. Study-wide points: CMV-specific TCR beta clonotypes restricted by HLA-C were the ones dominating the ex vivo response.

TCRdb redid the calling of the reads with MiXCR, one entry per CDR3 protein. Here the sample spans approximately 300,000 distinct CDR3 sequences, almost 30% being singletons. By sample fraction, this clonotype is medium-sized. Its antigen remains unidentified. This clonotype was sampled from a human donor in good health (CMV status not recorded). Some clones in this sample may be carry-over from other donors' samples. The chain couples TRBV6-1 to TRBJ2-1; TRBD2 aligns across 13 bases. Source: cultured PBMCs, taken from culture after CMV antigen stimulation. CDR3 in amino acids: CASKGTSGKDYNEQFF. CDR3 in DNA: TGTGCCAGCAAAGGGACTAGCGGGAAAGACTACAATGAGCAGTTCTTC.